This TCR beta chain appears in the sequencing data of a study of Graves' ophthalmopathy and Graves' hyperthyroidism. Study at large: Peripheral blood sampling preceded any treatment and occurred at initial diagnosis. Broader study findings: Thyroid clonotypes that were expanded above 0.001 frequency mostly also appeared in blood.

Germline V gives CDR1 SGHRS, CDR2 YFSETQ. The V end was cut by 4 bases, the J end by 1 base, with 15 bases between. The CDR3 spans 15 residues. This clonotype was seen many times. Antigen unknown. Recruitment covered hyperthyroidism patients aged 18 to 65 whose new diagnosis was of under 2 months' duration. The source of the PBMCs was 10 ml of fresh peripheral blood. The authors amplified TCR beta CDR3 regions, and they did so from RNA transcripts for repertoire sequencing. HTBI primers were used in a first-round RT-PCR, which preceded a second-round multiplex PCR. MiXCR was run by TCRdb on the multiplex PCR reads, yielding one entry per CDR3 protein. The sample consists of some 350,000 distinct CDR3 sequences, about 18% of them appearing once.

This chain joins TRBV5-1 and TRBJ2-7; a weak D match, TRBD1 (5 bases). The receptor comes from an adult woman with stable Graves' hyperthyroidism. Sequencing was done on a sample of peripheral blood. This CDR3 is CASSVTVAGSYEQYF. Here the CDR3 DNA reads TGCGCCAGCAGCGTGACAGTTGCTGGGTCCTACGAGCAGTACTTC.